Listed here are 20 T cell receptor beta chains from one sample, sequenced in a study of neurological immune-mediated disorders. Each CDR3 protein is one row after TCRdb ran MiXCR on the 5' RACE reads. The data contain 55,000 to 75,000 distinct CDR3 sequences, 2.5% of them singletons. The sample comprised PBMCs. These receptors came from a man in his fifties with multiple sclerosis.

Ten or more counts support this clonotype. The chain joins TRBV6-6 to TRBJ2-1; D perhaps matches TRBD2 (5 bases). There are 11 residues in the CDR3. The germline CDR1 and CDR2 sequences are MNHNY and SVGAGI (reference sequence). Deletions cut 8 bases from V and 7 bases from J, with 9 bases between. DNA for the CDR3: TGTGCCAGCGTACGCGGGAATGAGCAGTTCTTC. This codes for CASVRGNEQFF.

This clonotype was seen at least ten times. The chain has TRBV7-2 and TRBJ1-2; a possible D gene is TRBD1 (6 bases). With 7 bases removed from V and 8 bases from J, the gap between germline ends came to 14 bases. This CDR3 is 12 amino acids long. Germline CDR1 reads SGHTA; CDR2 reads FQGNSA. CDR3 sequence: CASTQGGGGYTF. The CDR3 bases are TGTGCCAGCACCCAAGGGGGGGGAGGCTACACCTTC.

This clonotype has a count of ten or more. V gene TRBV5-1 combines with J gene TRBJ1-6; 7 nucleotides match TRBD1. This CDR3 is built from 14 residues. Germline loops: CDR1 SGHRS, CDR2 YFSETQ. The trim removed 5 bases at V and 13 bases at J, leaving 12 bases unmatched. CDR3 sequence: CASSEGQPASPLHF. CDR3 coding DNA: TGCGCCAGCAGTGAGGGACAGCCGGCTTCTCCCCTCCACTTT.

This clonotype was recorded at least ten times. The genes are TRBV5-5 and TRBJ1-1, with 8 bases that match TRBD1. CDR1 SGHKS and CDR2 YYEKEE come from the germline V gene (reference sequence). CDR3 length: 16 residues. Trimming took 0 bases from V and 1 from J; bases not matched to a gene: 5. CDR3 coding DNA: TGTGCCAGCAGCTTGGCTCTAGGACAGGGGAACACTGAAGCTTTCTTT. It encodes CASSLALGQGNTEAFF.

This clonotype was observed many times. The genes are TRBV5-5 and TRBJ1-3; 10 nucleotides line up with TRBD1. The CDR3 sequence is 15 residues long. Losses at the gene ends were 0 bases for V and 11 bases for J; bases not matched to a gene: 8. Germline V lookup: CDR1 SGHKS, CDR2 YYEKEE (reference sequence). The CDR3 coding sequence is TGTGCCAGCAGCTTGGGGGGACAGGGGCACCGACCCATATATTTT. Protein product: CASSLGGQGHRPIYF.

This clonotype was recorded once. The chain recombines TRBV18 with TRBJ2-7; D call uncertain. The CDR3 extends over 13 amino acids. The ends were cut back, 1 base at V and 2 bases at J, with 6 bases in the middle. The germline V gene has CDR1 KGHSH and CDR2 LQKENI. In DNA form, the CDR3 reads TGTGCCAGCTCACCACAGGAAACCTACGAGCAGTACTTC. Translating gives CASSPQETYEQYF.

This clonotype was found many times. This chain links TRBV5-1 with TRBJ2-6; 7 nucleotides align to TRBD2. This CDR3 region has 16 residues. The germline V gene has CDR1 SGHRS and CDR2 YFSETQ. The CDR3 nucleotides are TGCGCGACCGCACATTCCGCGGGGGTAGGGGCCAACGTCCTGACTTTC. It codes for CATAHSAGVGANVLTF.

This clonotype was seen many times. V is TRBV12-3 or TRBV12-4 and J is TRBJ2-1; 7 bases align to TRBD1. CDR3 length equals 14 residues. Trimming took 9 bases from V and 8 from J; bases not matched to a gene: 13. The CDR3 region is CASIGTAKNHEQFF. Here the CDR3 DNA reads TGTGCCAGTATCGGGACAGCAAAAAATCATGAGCAGTTCTTC.

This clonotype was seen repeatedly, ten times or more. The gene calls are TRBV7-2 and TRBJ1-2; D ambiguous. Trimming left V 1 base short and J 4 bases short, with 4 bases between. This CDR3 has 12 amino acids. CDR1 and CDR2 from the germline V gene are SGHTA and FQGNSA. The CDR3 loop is CASSLDGYGYTF. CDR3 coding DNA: TGTGCCAGCAGCTTAGACGGCTATGGCTACACCTTC.

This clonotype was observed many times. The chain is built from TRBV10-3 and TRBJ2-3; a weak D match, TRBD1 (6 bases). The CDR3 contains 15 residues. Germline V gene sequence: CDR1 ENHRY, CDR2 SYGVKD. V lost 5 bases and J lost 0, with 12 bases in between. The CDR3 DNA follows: TGTGCCATCAGTCACCGGGACATAAGCACAGATACGCAGTATTTT. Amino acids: CAISHRDISTDTQYF.

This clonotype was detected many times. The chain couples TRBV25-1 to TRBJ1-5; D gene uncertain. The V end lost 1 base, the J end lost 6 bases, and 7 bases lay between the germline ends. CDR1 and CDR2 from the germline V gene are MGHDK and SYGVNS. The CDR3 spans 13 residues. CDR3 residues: CASSESGVQPQHF. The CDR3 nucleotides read TGTGCCAGCAGTGAATCGGGAGTTCAGCCCCAGCATTTT.

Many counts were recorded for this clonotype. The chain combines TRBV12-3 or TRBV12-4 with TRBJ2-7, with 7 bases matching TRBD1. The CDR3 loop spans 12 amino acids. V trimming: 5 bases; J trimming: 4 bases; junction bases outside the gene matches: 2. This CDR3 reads CASSLQGYEQYF. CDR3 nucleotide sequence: TGTGCCAGCAGTCTACAGGGGTACGAGCAGTACTTC.

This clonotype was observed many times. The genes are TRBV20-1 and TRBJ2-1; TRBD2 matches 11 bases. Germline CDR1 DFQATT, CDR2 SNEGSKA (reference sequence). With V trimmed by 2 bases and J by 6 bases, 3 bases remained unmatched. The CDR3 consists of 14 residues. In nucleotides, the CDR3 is TGCAGTGCTAGAAATAGCGGGGGGGTCAATGAGCAGTTCTTC. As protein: CSARNSGGVNEQFF.

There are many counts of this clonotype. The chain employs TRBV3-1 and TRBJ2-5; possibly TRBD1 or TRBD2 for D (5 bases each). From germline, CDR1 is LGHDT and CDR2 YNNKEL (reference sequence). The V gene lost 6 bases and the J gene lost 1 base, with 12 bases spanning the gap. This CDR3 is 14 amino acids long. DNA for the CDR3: TGTGCCAGCAGACCCTCGGGGCCCCAAGAGACCCAGTACTTC. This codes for CASRPSGPQETQYF.

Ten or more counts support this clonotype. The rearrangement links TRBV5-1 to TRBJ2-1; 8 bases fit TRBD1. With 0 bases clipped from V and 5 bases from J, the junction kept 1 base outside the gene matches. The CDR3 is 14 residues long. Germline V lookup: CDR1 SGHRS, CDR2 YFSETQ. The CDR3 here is CASSLDRGNNEQFF. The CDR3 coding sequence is TGCGCCAGCAGCTTGGACAGGGGGAACAATGAGCAGTTCTTC.

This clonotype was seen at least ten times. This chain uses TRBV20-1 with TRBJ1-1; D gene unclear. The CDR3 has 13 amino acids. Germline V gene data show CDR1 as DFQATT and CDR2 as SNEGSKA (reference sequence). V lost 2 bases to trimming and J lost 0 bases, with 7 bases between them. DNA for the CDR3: TGCAGTGCTAGATCGCTGATGAACACTGAAGCTTTCTTT. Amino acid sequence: CSARSLMNTEAFF.

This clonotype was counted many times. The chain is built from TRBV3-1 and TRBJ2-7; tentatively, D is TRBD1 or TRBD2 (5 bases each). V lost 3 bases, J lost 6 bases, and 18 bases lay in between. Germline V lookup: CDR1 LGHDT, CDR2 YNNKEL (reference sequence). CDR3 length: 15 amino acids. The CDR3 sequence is CASSHAGTQSGEQYF. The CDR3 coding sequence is TGTGCCAGCAGCCATGCCGGGACCCAAAGTGGCGAGCAGTACTTC.

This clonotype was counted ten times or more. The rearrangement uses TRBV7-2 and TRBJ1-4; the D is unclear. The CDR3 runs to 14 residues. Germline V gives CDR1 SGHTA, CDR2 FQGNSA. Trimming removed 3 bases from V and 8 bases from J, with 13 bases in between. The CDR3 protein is CASSFSPFREKLFF. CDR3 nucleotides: TGTGCCAGCAGCTTCAGCCCTTTTAGGGAAAAACTGTTTTTT. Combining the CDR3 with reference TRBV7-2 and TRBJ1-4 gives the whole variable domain GAGVSQSPSNKVTEKGKDVELRCDPISGHTALYWYRQSLGQGLEFLIYFQGNSAPDKSGLPSDRFSAERTGGSVSTLTIQRTQQEDSAVYLCASSFSPFREKLFFGSGTQLSVL.

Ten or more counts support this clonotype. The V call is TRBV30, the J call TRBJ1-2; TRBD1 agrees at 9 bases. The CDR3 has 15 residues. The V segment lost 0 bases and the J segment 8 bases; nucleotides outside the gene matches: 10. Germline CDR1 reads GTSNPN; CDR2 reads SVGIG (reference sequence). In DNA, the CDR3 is TGTGCCTGGAGTGTATCGGGACAGGGTATGAGAGGCTACACCTTC. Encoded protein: CAWSVSGQGMRGYTF.

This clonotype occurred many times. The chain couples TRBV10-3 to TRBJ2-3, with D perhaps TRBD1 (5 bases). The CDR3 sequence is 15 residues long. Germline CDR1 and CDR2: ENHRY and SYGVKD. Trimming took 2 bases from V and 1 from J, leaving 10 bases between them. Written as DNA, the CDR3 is TGTGCCATCAGTGAGGGGGCGACTGGCACAGATACGCAGTATTTT. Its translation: CAISEGATGTDTQYF.